Here is one T cell receptor beta chain with its context. The V end lost 2 bases, the J end lost 5 bases, and 11 bases lay between the germline ends. The CDR3 covers 14 residues. Germline V gene lookup returns CDR1 MDHEN and CDR2 SYDVKM. A J-beta primer mix and a sample-barcoded 5' primer were used in a second PCR of roughly 7 to 12 cycles. A 12-random-nucleotide template-switch adaptor tagged each cDNA molecule. One entry per CDR3 protein, called by TCRdb with MiXCR from the 5' RACE reads. The data contain around 1,600,000 distinct CDR3 sequences, 40% to 45% of them singletons. The data originate from a study of blood T cells in healthy people across ages. Every donor provided 7.5 to 10 milliliters of peripheral blood. Extraction yielded at least 5 micrograms of total RNA per sample.

This receptor was identified in a woman aged 18-30 years in good health. This rearrangement joins TRBV28 to TRBJ2-3, with D possibly being TRBD1 or TRBD2 (6 bases each). The sample was blood. The CDR3 sequence: CASSLGGRQDTQYF. In DNA, the CDR3 is TGTGCCAGCAGTTTAGGGGGGCGCCAAGATACGCAGTATTTT. The variable domain in full, with the rest retrieved from reference TRBV28 and TRBJ2-3, is DVKVTQSSRYLVKRTGEKVFLECVQDMDHENMFWYRQDPGLGLRLIYFSYDVKMKEKGDIPEGYSVSREKKERFSLILESASTNQTSMYLCASSLGGRQDTQYFGPGTRLTVL.